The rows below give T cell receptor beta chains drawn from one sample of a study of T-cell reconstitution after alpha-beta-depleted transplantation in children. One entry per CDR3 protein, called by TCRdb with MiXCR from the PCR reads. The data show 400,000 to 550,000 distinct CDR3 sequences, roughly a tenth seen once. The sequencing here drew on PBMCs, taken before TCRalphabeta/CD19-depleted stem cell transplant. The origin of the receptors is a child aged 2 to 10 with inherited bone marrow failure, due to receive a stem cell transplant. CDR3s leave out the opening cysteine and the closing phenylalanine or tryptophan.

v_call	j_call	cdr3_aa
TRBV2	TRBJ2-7	ASSELTGEQY
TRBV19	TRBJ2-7	ASSITDSGSYEQY
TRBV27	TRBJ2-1	ASSLSTSANEQF
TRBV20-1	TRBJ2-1	SARVTRTYNEQF
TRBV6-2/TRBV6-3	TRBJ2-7	ASRNGQGYEQY
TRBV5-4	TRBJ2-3	ASSTGLDTQY
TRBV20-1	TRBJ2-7	SARTGIELYEQY
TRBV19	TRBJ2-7	ASSMGRESVWYEQY
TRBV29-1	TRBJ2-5	SVAQGSETQY
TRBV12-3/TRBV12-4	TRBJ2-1	ASRPHLGGPYDEQF
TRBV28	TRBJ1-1	ATSVGQLNTEAF
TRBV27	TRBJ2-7	ASSPLAGGGNEQY
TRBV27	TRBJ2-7	ASRRGLARGSYEQY
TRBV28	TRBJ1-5	ASSWGTGGNQPQH
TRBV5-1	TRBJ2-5	ASSRDRAGETQY
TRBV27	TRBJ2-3	ASTTGHADTQY
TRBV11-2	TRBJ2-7	ASSLVPAPVSSYEQY
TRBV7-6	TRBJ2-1	ASSFGTSDYNEQF
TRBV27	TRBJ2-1	ASSFGLNRGNNEQF
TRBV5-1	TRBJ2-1	ASSPPGASGHSYNEQF
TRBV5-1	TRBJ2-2	ASTGANTGELF
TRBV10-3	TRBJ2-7	AISGTGNYEQY
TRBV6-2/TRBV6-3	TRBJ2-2	ASSYLRGGELF
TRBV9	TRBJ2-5	ASSVEPGEETQY
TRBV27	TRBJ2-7	ASSLGQGSFSYEQY
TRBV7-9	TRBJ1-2	ASSFGTGYGYT
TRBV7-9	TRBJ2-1	ASSLAGNNEQF
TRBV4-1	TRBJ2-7	ASSQAQDRYYEQY
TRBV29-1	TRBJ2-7	SVEDAGNEQY
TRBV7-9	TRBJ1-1	ASRSWRRATEAF
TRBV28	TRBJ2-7	ASSLSGAWYEQY
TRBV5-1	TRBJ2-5	ASSFPAVRGTQY
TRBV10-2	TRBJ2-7	ASSESAGQGHSYEQY
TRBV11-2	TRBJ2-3	ASSGLTYEPRDTQY
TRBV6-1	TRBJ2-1	ASSEPGADEQF
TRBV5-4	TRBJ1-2	ASSVGQGIYGYT
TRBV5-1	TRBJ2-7	ASSLAVLSYEQY
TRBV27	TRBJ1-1	AARTGGTEAF
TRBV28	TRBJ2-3	ASKLGTVTTDTQY
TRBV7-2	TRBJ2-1	ASSLGRGTSRSYNEQF